This TCR beta chain was captured in a study of blood T cell repertoires in COVID-19. Study overall: Samples representing acute and convalescent COVID-19 were sourced from the United States, Italy and Spain. The analysed material was cDNA or gDNA that came from T cells, B-cell-depleted T cells, or PBMCs.

Trimming cost V 4 bases and J 2 bases, with 10 bases left between them. CDR1 SQVTM and CDR2 ANQGSEA come from the germline V gene. There are 13 residues in the CDR3. This clone was detected only once. How the authors handled the data: Nucleated cell number was recorded as an estimate derived from reference gene primer amplification. Profiling relied on immunoSEQ multiplex PCR, and the TCRdb table lists in-frame clones only, not all of them. V and J calls and clone size come straight from that table; D and trimming were deduced from the DNA. The sample records about 270,000 clones, around four fifths being singletons.

This receptor was identified in an elderly man with acute or convalescent COVID-19. The source material was peripheral blood. The chain carries TRBV29-1 and TRBJ2-3; no clear D gene. The CDR3 sequence: CSVGAIDTDTQYF. Written as DNA, the CDR3 is TGCAGCGTTGGAGCGATCGACACAGATACGCAGTATTTT.